Sequencing of this T cell receptor (beta chain) was carried out in a study of OX40 agonist ivuxolimab in advanced cancers. Whole-study context: Dose-escalation patients' cancers were hepatocellular carcinoma, melanoma, renal cell or head and neck cancer. Three patients got partial responses; one had hepatocellular carcinoma and two had cutaneous melanoma. Findings and limits, study-wide: Circulating CD4+ and CD8+ T cells showed clonal expansion by week 6 at 0.1 to 3.0 mg/kg.

The CDR3 extends over 16 amino acids. Trimming stripped 4 bases from V and 4 bases from J, with 19 bases between. Per the germline V gene, CDR1 is KGHSH and CDR2 is LQKENI. Clones were read by immunoSEQ multiplex PCR, and TCRdb kept only the in-frame ones, dropping some. The data hold tens of thousands of clones, with around 83% observed a single time. This clone was recorded only once. Its cognate antigen is unknown. The clonotype comes from an adult with an advanced solid tumor such as melanoma, head and neck, liver or kidney cancer. The chain joins TRBV18 to TRBJ1-1; D is unclear. This material consisted of CD4+ or CD8+ T cells sorted from blood, taken in a trial of the OX40 agonist ivuxolimab. As DNA, the CDR3 is TGTGCCAGCTCACTTGCACTGGGCCGAGGGAGCACTGAAGCTTTCTTT. Translating it yields CASSLALGRGSTEAFF.